This is a list of T cell receptor beta chains from one sample in a study of blood T cell repertoires in COVID-19. Profiling relied on immunoSEQ multiplex PCR, and the TCRdb table lists in-frame clones only, not all of them. The sample shows roughly 150,000 clones, around 90% of them seen only once. The sample taken for sequencing was peripheral blood. Every receptor here comes from a woman aged 80 or older with COVID-19, enrolled during active disease. The CDR3 runs from the conserved cysteine through the conserved F or W. The D gene is left open where the match is weak. The size of a clone is reported for some rows only, either as once, few or many, or as a class for expanded clones.

j_gene,abundance,d_gene,len,v_gene,CDR3aa,CDR3nt
TRBJ2-5,-,TRBD1,15,TRBV11-1,CASSLGPGGFETQYF,TGTGCCAGCAGCTTAGGCCCAGGGGGCTTTGAGACCCAGTACTTC
TRBJ1-1,few,TRBD1,16,TRBV5-4,CASSLGGTGGFTEAFF,TGTGCCAGCAGCCTAGGGGGGACAGGGGGATTTACTGAAGCTTTCTTT
TRBJ2-7,-,-,14,TRBV7-2,CASSLDTASYEQYF,TGTGCCAGCAGCTTGGACACCGCTTCCTACGAGCAGTACTTC
TRBJ1-6,-,TRBD1,15,TRBV5-8,CASSLPGGHNSPLHF,TGTGCCAGCAGCTTGCCAGGGGGCCATAATTCACCCCTCCACTTT
TRBJ2-3,-,-,16,TRBV3-1/TRBV3-2,CASSQEAGQLTDTQYF,TGTGCCAGCAGCCAAGAGGCAGGACAGCTTACAGATACGCAGTATTTT
TRBJ2-7,once,TRBD2,15,TRBV14,CASSSQLAGVGEQYF,TGTGCCAGCAGCAGCCAGCTAGCGGGAGTAGGAGAGCAGTACTTC
TRBJ2-1,-,TRBD2,14,TRBV13,CASSLLAGYNEQFF,TGTGCCAGCAGCTTACTAGCGGGCTACAATGAGCAGTTCTTC
TRBJ2-1,once,TRBD2,12,TRBV24-1,CATGLAGAGQFF,TGTGCCACCGGACTAGCGGGAGCGGGGCAGTTCTTC
TRBJ2-2,-,-,15,TRBV3-1/TRBV3-2,CASSPTGIDTGELFF,TGTGCCAGCAGCCCCACAGGGATAGATACCGGGGAGCTGTTTTTT
TRBJ2-5,-,TRBD1,15,TRBV28,CASSLDRVAQETQYF,TGTGCCAGCAGTTTAGACAGGGTGGCACAAGAGACCCAGTACTTC
TRBJ1-6,-,-,13,TRBV12-3/TRBV12-4,CASSLDGNSPLHF,TGTGCCAGCAGTCTTGACGGGAATTCACCCCTCCACTTT
TRBJ2-5,-,TRBD2,14,TRBV27,CASSSRGGDETQYF,TGTGCCAGCAGTTCCCGGGGGGGGGATGAGACCCAGTACTTC
TRBJ1-1,-,-,16,TRBV18,CASSINPQGLDTEAFF,TGTGCCAGCTCAATAAACCCCCAGGGATTGGACACTGAAGCTTTCTTT
TRBJ1-6,-,-,13,TRBV7-2,CASSPPNAGTLHF,TGTGCCAGCAGCCCCCCCAATGCGGGGACCCTCCACTTT
TRBJ2-3,-,TRBD1,17,TRBV3-1/TRBV3-2,CASSPQGDRGPTDTQYF,TGTGCCAGCAGCCCCCAAGGCGACAGGGGCCCCACAGATACGCAGTATTTT
TRBJ2-5,-,TRBD2,16,TRBV5-4,CASSLVLAGGQETQYF,TGTGCCAGCAGCTTGGTACTAGCGGGAGGGCAGGAGACCCAGTACTTC
TRBJ2-1,-,-,14,TRBV18,CASSPASQGNEQFF,TGTGCCAGCTCACCCGCCTCACAGGGCAATGAGCAGTTCTTC
TRBJ2-1,-,-,17,TRBV23-1,CASSHSYRRGSYNEQFF,TGCGCCAGCAGTCACTCTTACCGCAGGGGCTCCTACAATGAGCAGTTCTTC
TRBJ2-1,-,TRBD2,19,TRBV4-3,CASSQEGLAGMSSYNEQFF,TGCGCCAGCAGCCAAGAGGGACTAGCGGGAATGAGCTCCTACAATGAGCAGTTCTTC
TRBJ2-5,-,TRBD2,16,TRBV5-8,CASSVGLAGGRETQYF,TGTGCCAGCAGCGTCGGACTAGCGGGAGGGCGTGAGACCCAGTACTTC
TRBJ2-7,-,TRBD2,15,TRBV7-6,CASSSTSGRSYEQYF,TGTGCCAGCAGCTCTACTAGCGGTCGCTCCTACGAGCAGTACTTC
TRBJ2-3,-,-,16,TRBV18,CASSTDRGLAPDTQYF,TGTGCCAGCTCAACAGACAGGGGACTAGCCCCAGATACGCAGTATTTT
TRBJ1-4,-,-,14,TRBV6-5,CASEEEPNREKLFF,TGTGCCAGCGAGGAGGAACCAAATAGAGAAAAACTGTTTTTT
TRBJ2-1,-,TRBD1,11,TRBV19,CASSWDRKQFF,TGTGCCAGTAGCTGGGACAGAAAGCAGTTCTTC
TRBJ1-1,-,TRBD1,14,TRBV5-1,CASSETGVDTEAFF,TGCGCCAGCTCGGAGACAGGGGTTGACACTGAAGCTTTCTTT
TRBJ2-5,-,-,14,TRBV12-2,CASRPKDRKETQYF,TGTGCAAGTCGCCCCAAAGACAGGAAAGAGACCCAGTACTTC
TRBJ2-2,-,TRBD1,14,TRBV19,CASSGQANTGELFF,TGTGCCAGTAGCGGACAGGCCAACACCGGGGAGCTGTTTTTT
TRBJ1-1,few,TRBD1,12,TRBV10-3,CATGTGVTEAFF,TGTGCCACCGGGACAGGGGTCACTGAAGCTTTCTTT
TRBJ1-1,-,-,13,TRBV18,CASSPDSPTEAFF,TGTGCCAGCTCACCGGACAGTCCCACTGAAGCTTTCTTT
TRBJ2-2,-,TRBD2,16,TRBV9,CASSVAWGTSAGELFF,TGTGCCAGCAGCGTAGCTTGGGGAACTAGCGCCGGGGAGCTGTTTTTT
TRBJ1-1,-,-,15,TRBV5-5,CASSLTDSGWTEAFF,TGTGCCAGCAGCTTGACGGACAGTGGGTGGACTGAAGCTTTCTTT
TRBJ1-2,-,TRBD1,13,TRBV6-5,CASSYSDRDGYTF,TGTGCCAGCAGTTACTCCGACAGGGATGGCTACACCTTC
TRBJ2-5,-,-,13,TRBV5-1,CASRPGGQETQYF,TGCGCCAGCAGACCAGGAGGACAAGAGACCCAGTACTTC
TRBJ2-1,-,TRBD2,14,TRBV11-2,CASSTYSGLNEQFF,TGTGCCAGCAGCACCTATAGCGGGCTCAATGAGCAGTTCTTC
TRBJ1-5,-,-,13,TRBV19,CASTEYSNQPQHF,TGTGCCAGTACTGAGTATAGCAATCAGCCCCAGCATTTT
TRBJ2-7,once,-,14,TRBV4-3,CASSQALAVDEQYF,TGCGCCAGCAGCCAGGCACTAGCCGTCGACGAGCAGTACTTC
TRBJ2-7,-,-,13,TRBV7-2,CASSLTGSITPIF,TGTGCCAGCAGCCTTACAGGGAGCATAACCCCAATCTTC
TRBJ1-1,-,TRBD1,13,TRBV2,CASSLQGTTEAFF,TGTGCCAGCAGTTTACAGGGGACCACTGAAGCTTTCTTT
TRBJ1-5,-,-,14,TRBV6-5,CASSPSGTQQPQHF,TGTGCCAGCAGTCCATCAGGGACACAACAGCCCCAGCATTTT
TRBJ2-2,few,-,14,TRBV29-1,CSVEGGHLTGELFF,TGCAGCGTTGAGGGGGGGCACCTCACCGGGGAGCTGTTTTTT
TRBJ1-2,-,-,13,TRBV3-1/TRBV3-2,CASSPTEVYGYTF,TGTGCCAGCTCCCCGACAGAAGTTTATGGCTACACCTTC
TRBJ2-7,-,TRBD1,14,TRBV19,CASSLGQGSYEQYF,TGTGCCAGTAGTCTTGGACAGGGGTCCTACGAGCAGTACTTC
TRBJ1-6,-,-,14,TRBV7-8,CASSFPGSNSPLHF,TGTGCCAGCAGCTTCCCAGGGTCAAATTCACCCCTCCACTTT
TRBJ2-3,-,-,17,TRBV7-9,CASSLASSTTSTDTQYF,TGTGCCAGCAGCTTAGCCTCTAGCACCACTAGCACAGATACGCAGTATTTT
TRBJ1-2,-,-,15,TRBV2,CASLREGRPEYGYTF,TGTGCCAGCCTCCGGGAGGGGCGCCCTGAATATGGCTACACCTTC
TRBJ2-1,-,-,11,TRBV3-1/TRBV3-2,CASSQERSCVF,TGTGCCAGCAGCCAAGAACGGAGCTGCGTCTTC
TRBJ2-7,-,-,14,TRBV4-1,CASSQAGSPLEQYF,TGCGCCAGCAGCCAAGCGGGGTCTCCCCTCGAGCAGTACTTC
TRBJ1-6,-,-,15,TRBV21-1,CASSKDPGRSSPLHF,TGTGCCAGCAGCAAAGACCCAGGGAGGAGTTCACCCCTCCACTTT
TRBJ1-2,once,-,14,TRBV6-2/TRBV6-3,CASRYEGSGYGYTF,TGTGCCAGCAGGTACGAGGGCAGCGGGTATGGCTACACCTTC